This TCR beta chain was obtained from a study of blood T cell repertoires in COVID-19. Original analysis: Researchers report that nucleated cell counts were estimated from reference gene primer amplification. Sequenced by immunoSEQ multiplex PCR; TCRdb stores in-frame clones only, minus some. The V and J calls and clone size were taken over from that table, and D and trimming were inferred from the DNA. The sample holds 15,000 to 20,000 clones, approximately 84% seen once. Sequenced sample: peripheral blood. The clonotype comes from a human donor in a cohort sampled during active COVID-19.

The CDR3 nucleotides are TGTGCCAGCAGCTCCCGTCCCGGGACTAGCGAAGACACCGGGGAGCTGTTTTTT. This codes for CASSSRPGTSEDTGELFF. The chain has TRBV7-3 and TRBJ2-2; TRBD2 aligns across 10 bases. The germline V gene encodes CDR1 SGHTA and CDR2 FQGTGA. Losses at the gene ends were 4 bases for V and 3 bases for J; bases not matched to a gene: 11. There are 18 residues in the CDR3.